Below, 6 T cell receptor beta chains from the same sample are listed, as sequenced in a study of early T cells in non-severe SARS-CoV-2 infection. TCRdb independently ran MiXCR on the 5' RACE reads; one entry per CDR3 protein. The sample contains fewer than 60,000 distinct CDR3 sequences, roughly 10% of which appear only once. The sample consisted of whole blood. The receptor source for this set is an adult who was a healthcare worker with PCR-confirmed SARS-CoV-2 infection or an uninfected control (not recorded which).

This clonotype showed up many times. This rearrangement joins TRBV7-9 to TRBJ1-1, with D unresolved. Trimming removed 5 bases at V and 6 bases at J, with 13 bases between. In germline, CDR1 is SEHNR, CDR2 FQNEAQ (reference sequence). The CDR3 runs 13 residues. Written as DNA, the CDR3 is TGTGCCAGCAGCCCACCCGGGGAGGCTGAAGCTTTCTTT. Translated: CASSPPGEAEAFF.

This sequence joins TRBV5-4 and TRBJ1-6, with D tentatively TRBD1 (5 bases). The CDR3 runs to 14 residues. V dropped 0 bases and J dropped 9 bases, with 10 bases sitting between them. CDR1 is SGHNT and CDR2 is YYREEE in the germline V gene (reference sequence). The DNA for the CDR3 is TGTGCCAGCAGCTTGGCGGGGGTTGGTTCACCCCTCCACTTT. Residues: CASSLAGVGSPLHF.

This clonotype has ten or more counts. CDR3 coding DNA: TGTGCCAGCAGCTGGAACGGTTACACCGGGGAGCTGTTTTTT. It yields the protein CASSWNGYTGELFF. V and J are TRBV11-2 and TRBJ2-2; D not certain. The CDR3 spans 14 residues. CDR1 and CDR2 (germline): SGHAT, FQNNGV. With 4 bases removed from V and 3 bases from J, the gap between germline ends came to 9 bases.

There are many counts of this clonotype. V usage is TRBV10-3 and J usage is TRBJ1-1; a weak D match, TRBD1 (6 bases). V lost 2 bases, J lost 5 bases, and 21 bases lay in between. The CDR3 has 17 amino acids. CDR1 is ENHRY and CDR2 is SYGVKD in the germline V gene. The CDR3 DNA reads TGTGCCATCAGTGAGCCACTGGGACAAGGCTTTAGGACTGAAGCTTTCTTT. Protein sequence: CAISEPLGQGFRTEAFF.

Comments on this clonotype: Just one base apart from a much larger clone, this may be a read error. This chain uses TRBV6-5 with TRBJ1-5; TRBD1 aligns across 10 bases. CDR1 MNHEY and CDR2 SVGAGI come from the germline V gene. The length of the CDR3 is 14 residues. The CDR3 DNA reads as TGTGCCGGCAGGGACAGGGGCTCGAATCAGCCCCAGCATTTT. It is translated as CAGRDRGSNQPQHF.

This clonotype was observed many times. CDR3 in DNA: TGTGCCAGCAGCTTTGGGAGGAGCTCCTATAATTCACCCCTCCACTTT. Its translation: CASSFGRSSYNSPLHF. The V gene is TRBV7-8, the J gene TRBJ1-6; D is ambiguous. The CDR3 has 16 residues. Per the germline V gene, CDR1 is SGHVS and CDR2 is FQNEAQ. Trimming cost V 3 bases and J 0 bases, with 9 bases left between them.